What follows are 19 T cell receptor beta chains derived from one specimen sequenced in a study of blood T cell repertoires in COVID-19. Repertoires were generated with immunoSEQ multiplex PCR, while TCRdb's copy carries only in-frame clones and drops some. The sample lists 300,000 to 350,000 clones; about 90% were seen once. The sequencing sample was made of peripheral blood. Source of these receptors: a woman between 25 and 40 years old with COVID-19, enrolled during active disease.

This chain links TRBV20-1 with TRBJ1-2; the D gene is possibly TRBD1 (6 bases). This CDR3 is built from 14 residues. Trimming took 3 bases from V and 5 from J, leaving 16 bases between them. Looked up from germline, CDR1 is DFQATT and CDR2 is SNEGSKA (reference sequence). In DNA, the CDR3 is TGCAGTGCTAGTGAGGGGGGGCGCGGATATGGCTACACCTTC. Its translation is CSASEGGRGYGYTF.

This clone was detected a few times. J is TRBJ1-4 and V is TRBV4-2; D not resolved. Trimming took off 1 base at V and 3 bases at J, with 12 bases between the two ends. The CDR3 covers 16 residues. Germline CDR1 reads LGHNA; CDR2 reads YNFKEQ. Written as DNA, the CDR3 is TGTGCCAGCAGCCAAGGAACAAGCGATTCTAATGAAAAACTGTTTTTT. Protein product: CASSQGTSDSNEKLFF.

The chain couples TRBV7-6 to TRBJ2-1, with 8 nucleotides matching TRBD2. V dropped 3 bases and J dropped 4; count of bases not matched to a gene: 11. CDR3 length equals 17 residues. Germline V lookup: CDR1 SGHVS, CDR2 FNYEAQ. For the CDR3, the DNA is TGTGCCAGCAGCTTTCCAGGGAGCGGGAGATGGTACAATGAGCAGTTCTTC. Protein product: CASSFPGSGRWYNEQFF.

The chain uses TRBV11-1 and TRBJ2-1; 11 positions agree with TRBD2. V gave up 5 bases and J gave up 5 bases; unmatched junction bases: 8. This CDR3 spans 16 amino acids. CDR1 SGHAT and CDR2 FQDESV come from the germline V gene (reference sequence). CDR3 residues: CASSPARLAGNNEQFF. The CDR3 DNA follows: TGTGCCAGCAGCCCAGCGAGACTAGCGGGGAACAATGAGCAGTTCTTC.

The rearrangement joins TRBV13 to TRBJ2-5; 7 nucleotides agree with TRBD1. V lost 0 bases and J lost 0; bases outside the gene matches: 1. This CDR3 is 15 amino acids long. Germline CDR1 is PRHDT and CDR2 is FYEKMQ (reference sequence). In DNA form, the CDR3 reads TGTGCCAGCAGCTTAGGCAGGGGGTACCAAGAGACCCAGTACTTC. Translated, it gives CASSLGRGYQETQYF.

This chain links TRBV7-9 with TRBJ2-7, with TRBD1 identical over 9 bases. Germline V CDR1 and CDR2: SEHNR, FQNEAQ (reference sequence). The CDR3 has 16 amino acids. After removal of 4 bases from V and 9 bases from J, the junction contained 16 bases not matched to a gene. This chain's CDR3 is CASSSIRDREGVAQYF. CDR3 coding DNA: TGTGCCAGCAGCTCAATTAGGGACAGGGAGGGCGTGGCGCAGTACTTC.

CDR3 in amino acids: CAWSEVGQTSTDTQYF. The CDR3 bases are TGTGCCTGGAGTGAGGTGGGACAGACTTCCACAGATACGCAGTATTTT. This rearrangement joins TRBV30 to TRBJ2-3; 7 positions agree with TRBD1. V was clipped by 1 base and J by 2 bases; unmatched bases: 9. CDR1 GTSNPN and CDR2 SVGIG come from the germline V gene (reference sequence). The CDR3 is made up of 16 amino acids. Looking up the rest from reference TRBV30 and TRBJ2-3 gives the full variable domain: SQTIHQWPATLVQPVGSPLSLECTVEGTSNPNLYWYRQAAGRGLQLLFYSVGIGQISSEVPQNLSASRPQDRQFILSSKKLLLSDSGFYLCAWSEVGQTSTDTQYFGPGTRLTVL.

For this clone: The sample contains more than one DNA sequence encoding this CDR3. The CDR3 bases are TGTGCCAGCAGTTTTAGCACTGAAGCTTTCTTT. This gives the protein CASSFSTEAFF. The rearrangement joins TRBV28 to TRBJ1-1; no clear D gene. The germline V gene encodes CDR1 MDHEN and CDR2 SYDVKM. The CDR3 has 11 amino acids. V was shortened by 3 bases and J by 4 bases, with 3 bases between the two germline ends.

This chain uses TRBV18 with TRBJ2-7, with 7 nucleotides matching TRBD1. Trimming cost V 0 bases and J 4 bases; bases outside gene matches: 6. The germline V gene encodes CDR1 KGHSH and CDR2 LQKENI. The CDR3 totals 15 residues. The DNA of the CDR3 is TGTGCCAGCTCACCACCAAGTAGGGGGCAATACGAGCAGTACTTC. Amino acids: CASSPPSRGQYEQYF.

CDR3 DNA: TGCAGCGTTGAAGGGGCAAGCGGGAGCTCCTACAATGAGCAGTTCTTC. This sequence encodes CSVEGASGSSYNEQFF. V gene TRBV29-1 combines with J gene TRBJ2-1; TRBD2 matches 8 bases. With 1 base clipped from V and 0 bases from J, the junction kept 5 bases outside the gene matches. The CDR3 loop spans 16 amino acids. From germline, CDR1 is SQVTM and CDR2 ANQGSEA.

J is TRBJ2-3 and V is TRBV7-2; D perhaps matches TRBD1 (6 bases). The germline CDR1 and CDR2 sequences are SGHTA and FQGNSA. Trimming removed 0 bases at V and 4 bases at J, with 14 bases between. The CDR3 contains 16 residues. CDR3 sequence: CASSLAHRPGADTQYF. The CDR3 bases are TGTGCCAGCAGCTTAGCCCACAGGCCAGGGGCAGATACGCAGTATTTT.

The rearrangement joins TRBV19 to TRBJ2-1; a possible D gene is TRBD1 (5 bases). This CDR3 comprises 15 residues. Trimming removed 7 bases from V and 0 bases from J, with 13 bases in between. Germline V gives CDR1 LNHDA, CDR2 SQIVND (reference sequence). The CDR3 reads CASMDIRSSYNEQFF. In nucleotides, the CDR3 is TGTGCCAGTATGGACATACGGAGCTCCTACAATGAGCAGTTCTTC.

The chain joins TRBV28 to TRBJ1-5; 9 nucleotides align to TRBD1. The CDR3 covers 15 residues. Germline V CDR1 and CDR2: MDHEN, SYDVKM. V was pared by 2 bases and J by 7 bases, with 6 bases of the junction left unmatched. CDR3 protein: CASSLRQGVIQPQHF. In nucleotides, the CDR3 is TGTGCCAGCAGTTTAAGACAGGGGGTAATCCAGCCCCAGCATTTT.

V is TRBV5-1 and J is TRBJ1-1; 11 bases match TRBD1. The CDR3 extends over 15 amino acids. V shed 2 bases and J 5 bases; nucleotides not matched to a gene: 5. Germline CDR1 is SGHRS and CDR2 is YFSETQ. CDR3 nucleotide sequence: TGCGCCAGCAGCTTTGGGACAGGGGGATATACTGAAGCTTTCTTT. This translates into CASSFGTGGYTEAFF.

This clone came up a few times. This sequence joins TRBV12-5 and TRBJ1-1, with D perhaps TRBD1 (6 bases). CDR1 is LGHNT and CDR2 is FRNRAP in the germline V gene. CDR3 size: 18 residues. The V gene lost 0 bases and the J gene lost 3 bases, with 20 bases spanning the gap. This chain's CDR3 is CASGLVLVQGMGHTEAFF. CDR3 nucleotide sequence: TGTGCTAGTGGTTTGGTACTAGTCCAGGGGATGGGTCACACTGAAGCTTTCTTT.

The genes are TRBV3-1 (or the pseudogene TRBV3-2) and TRBJ1-1, with a weak D call TRBD1 (6 bases). Germline values: CDR1 LGHDT, CDR2 YNNKEL (reference sequence). The CDR3 is 14 residues long. V dropped 3 bases and J dropped 5 bases, with 13 bases sitting between them. CDR3 nucleotides: TGTGCCAGCAGCCAGTACGGGGGGCGGACTGAAGCTTTCTTT. It is translated as CASSQYGGRTEAFF.

This clone was seen just once. The J gene is TRBJ1-2, the V gene TRBV27; TRBD1 might be the D (5 bases). CDR3 length equals 15 residues. Germline CDR1 and CDR2: MNHEY and SMNVEV (reference sequence). The germline V and J ends were trimmed by 6 bases and 1 base, with 15 bases remaining between them. The CDR3 DNA follows: TGTGCCAGCAGCTCTGGGGGGTTTAATAACTATGGCTACACCTTC. This gives the protein CASSSGGFNNYGYTF.

This clone is a singleton in its sample. The genes are TRBV4-1 and TRBJ1-1, with D possibly being TRBD1 (6 bases). Trimming removed 3 bases at V and 1 base at J, with 15 bases between. Germline V gene data show CDR1 as MGHRA and CDR2 as YSYEKL. The CDR3 covers 16 residues. The CDR3 is CASSHIRTEPNTEAFF. As DNA, the CDR3 is TGCGCCAGCAGCCACATTCGGACAGAGCCGAACACTGAAGCTTTCTTT.

The V call is TRBV7-9, the J call TRBJ2-3; perhaps TRBD2 as D (6 bases). Germline CDR1 reads SEHNR; CDR2 reads FQNEAQ (reference sequence). Trimming stripped 1 base from V and 7 bases from J, with 9 bases between. The CDR3 sequence is 13 residues long. In nucleotides, the CDR3 is TGTGCCAGCAGCTTAGGGGAGGTAAATACGCAGTATTTT. Translating it yields CASSLGEVNTQYF.